This T cell receptor (beta chain) was sequenced for a study of PD-1 blockade in classical Hodgkin lymphoma. Study-wide context: Administration of nivolumab to patients was at 3 mg/kg intravenously every 2 weeks.

Profiling relied on immunoSEQ multiplex PCR, and the TCRdb table lists in-frame clones only, not all of them. The sample includes 30,000 or so clones, around 80% of them seen just once. Germline V gene data show CDR1 as MDHEN and CDR2 as SYDVKM. The CDR3 has 14 residues. Trimming removed 3 bases from V and 6 bases from J, with 12 bases in between. Study outcomes and limitations: There was a significant rise in CD4+ TCR diversity by C4D1, with no such rise for CD8+. There remain no defined causes for the repertoire differences, which possibly reflect disease activity or prior therapy.

As to this clone: Its antigen is unidentified.

Time point specified: cycle 4 day 1 (C4D1), after 6 weeks of nivolumab. Every single patient, without exception, relapsed after autologous stem cell transplantation, and brentuximab vedotin exposure varied. The chain combines TRBV28 with TRBJ1-5, with unresolved D. The TCR was taken from a human donor with classical Hodgkin lymphoma. The specimen was peripheral blood mononuclear cells (PBMCs), collected before the fourth cycle of nivolumab. The CDR3 protein is CASSFRGPAQPQHF. The CDR3 nucleotides read TGTGCCAGCAGTTTCCGAGGTCCTGCTCAGCCCCAGCATTTT.